This T cell receptor beta chain was recorded in a study of technical replicates of blood from a few donors (dated by TCRdb to about 2017). V is shortened by 5 bases, J by 4 bases, and the region joining them spans 12 bases. For CDR1 and CDR2, the germline V gene (reference sequence) lists LNHDA and SQIVND. The CDR3 has 14 amino acids, counting the end cysteine and phenylalanine. Only CDR3 DNA remains: 42 bases, in frame from the first base. On this clone: Its binding antigen is unknown. Per-base quality was not reported, and no clone a single base away is much larger than it.

Libraries came from the immunoSEQ multiplex PCR assay. This is the immuneACCESS table as TCRdb keeps it, with only in-frame sequences that have V and J called. A part of the clones is gone; compared with another copy, unresolved V genes explain less than half, and the rest is unexplained. The sample contains some 74,000 clones, 70% to 90% of them found a single time. Approximately 0.41% of the sample rests with the top ten. The sample taken for sequencing was T cells isolated from PBMCs. This receptor chain uses TRBV19 and TRBJ1-5; the D gene cannot be resolved reliably. The sequence derives from a human donor in good health. The nucleotide sequence is TGTGCCAGTAGTGCGGTGGGTATAAATCAGCCCCAGCATTTT. This sequence encodes CASSAVGINQPQHF.